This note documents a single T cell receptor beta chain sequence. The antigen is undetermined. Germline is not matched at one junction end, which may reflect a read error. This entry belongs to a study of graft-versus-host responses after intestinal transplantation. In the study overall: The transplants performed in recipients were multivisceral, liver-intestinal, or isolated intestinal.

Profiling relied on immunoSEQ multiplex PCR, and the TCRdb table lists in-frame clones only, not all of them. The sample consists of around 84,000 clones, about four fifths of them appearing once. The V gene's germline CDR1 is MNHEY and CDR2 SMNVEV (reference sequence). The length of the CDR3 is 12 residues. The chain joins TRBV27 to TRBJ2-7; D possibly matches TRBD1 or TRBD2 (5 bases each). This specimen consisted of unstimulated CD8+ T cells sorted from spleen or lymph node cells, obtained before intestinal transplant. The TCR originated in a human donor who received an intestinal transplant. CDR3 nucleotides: TGTGCCAGCAGTTACTCCGGGGCCGTGTTTAGCTTC. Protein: CASSYSGAVFSF.